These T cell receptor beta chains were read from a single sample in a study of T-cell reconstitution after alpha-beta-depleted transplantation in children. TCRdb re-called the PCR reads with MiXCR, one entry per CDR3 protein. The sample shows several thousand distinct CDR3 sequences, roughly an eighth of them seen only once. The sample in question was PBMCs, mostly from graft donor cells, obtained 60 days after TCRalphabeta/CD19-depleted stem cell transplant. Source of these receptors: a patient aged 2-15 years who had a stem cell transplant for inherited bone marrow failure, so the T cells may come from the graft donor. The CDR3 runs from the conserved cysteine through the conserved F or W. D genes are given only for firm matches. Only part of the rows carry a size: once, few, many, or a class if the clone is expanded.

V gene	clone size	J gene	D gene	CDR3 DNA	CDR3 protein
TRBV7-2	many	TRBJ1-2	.	TGTGCCAGCAGCTTAGTGCAGGGAGGAATGGATGGCTACACCTTC	CASSLVQGGMDGYTF
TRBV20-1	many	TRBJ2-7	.	TGCAGTGAACAGGTGTTATACGAGCAGTACTTC	CSEQVLYEQYF
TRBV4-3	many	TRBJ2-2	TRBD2	TGCGCCAGCAGCCAACATTTAGCGGGAGGGGGGACCGGGGAGCTGTTTTTT	CASSQHLAGGGTGELFF
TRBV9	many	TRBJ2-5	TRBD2	TGTGCCAGCAGCGTAGCAGGTGGGAGGGCTGGGGAGACCCAGTACTTC	CASSVAGGRAGETQYF
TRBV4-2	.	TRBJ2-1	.	TGTGCCAGCGGCCGAGGTGGCCTCTACAATGAGCAGTTCTTC	CASGRGGLYNEQFF
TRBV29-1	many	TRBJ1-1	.	TGCAGCGTTGAGGTATTAGGGGGGGTGGATGAAGCTTTCTTT	CSVEVLGGVDEAFF
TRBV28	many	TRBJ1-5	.	TGTGCCAGCAGTTACAGGGATTGGAATCAGCCCCAGCATTTT	CASSYRDWNQPQHF
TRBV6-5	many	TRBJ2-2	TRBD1	TGTGCCAGCAGTTACTCGAGCTCAGGGGGCGCGAGCACCGGGGAGCTGTTTTTT	CASSYSSSGGASTGELFF
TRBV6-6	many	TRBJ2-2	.	TGTGCCAGCAGTTCCAGGGTTGACGGGGAGCTGTTTTTT	CASSSRVDGELFF
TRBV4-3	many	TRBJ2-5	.	TGCGCCAGCAGCCAAGATAGAGGGCGGAAGACCCAGTACTTC	CASSQDRGRKTQYF
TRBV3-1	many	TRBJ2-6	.	TGTGCCAGCAGCCACAGGGCTGGGGCCAACGTCCTGACTTTC	CASSHRAGANVLTF
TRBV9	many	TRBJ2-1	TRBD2	TGTGCCAGCAGCGTAGTCGGCGGGGGTGCTACGAGGAATGAGCAGTTCTTC	CASSVVGGGATRNEQFF
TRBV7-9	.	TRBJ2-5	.	TGTGCCAGCAGCAAGGGGCTCCTCACGGAGACCCAGTACTTC	CASSKGLLTETQYF
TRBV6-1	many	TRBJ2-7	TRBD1	TGTGCCAGCAGTGACTGGCAGGGGGCACCCTACGAGCAGTACTTC	CASSDWQGAPYEQYF
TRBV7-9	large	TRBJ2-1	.	TGTGCCAGCAGCTGGACTATCGATGAGCAGTTCTTC	CASSWTIDEQFF
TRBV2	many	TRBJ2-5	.	TGTGCCAGCGAGGGACTGACCGCACCGGAGACCCAGTACTTC	CASEGLTAPETQYF